A single TCR beta chain is shown here with its context. What it recognizes is unknown. The CDR3 consists of 15 residues. Germline CDR1 and CDR2: SGHAT and FQDESV (reference sequence). V trimming: 5 bases; J trimming: 3 bases; junction bases outside the gene matches: 5. The data are from a study of shared clonotypes between healthy human individuals. Study-level information: Plates per donor: three CD4 naive, three CD4 memory, two CD8 naive, one CD8 memory.

Overall study findings and caveats: Limited genetic and exposure-history diversity came from having few donors.

The authors loaded 200 ng DNA, 27,000 or so T cell genomes, into sorted-subset replicate PCRs. The protocol was immunoSEQ multiplex PCR, while the TCRdb copy is restricted to in-frame clones and leaves out a portion. The table lists about 1.1 million clones, about 72% of them singletons. Sample: memory CD4+ T cells from PBMCs. The subset denotes: CD45RA-negative fraction. The chain combines TRBV11-1 with TRBJ2-3; 10 bases align to TRBD2. This sequence was found in a man aged 18 to 30 in good health. Some clones in this sample may be carry-over from other donors' samples. The CDR3 bases are TGTGCCAGCAGCGTTAGCGGGAGGCTAACAGATACGCAGTATTTT. Protein sequence: CASSVSGRLTDTQYF.